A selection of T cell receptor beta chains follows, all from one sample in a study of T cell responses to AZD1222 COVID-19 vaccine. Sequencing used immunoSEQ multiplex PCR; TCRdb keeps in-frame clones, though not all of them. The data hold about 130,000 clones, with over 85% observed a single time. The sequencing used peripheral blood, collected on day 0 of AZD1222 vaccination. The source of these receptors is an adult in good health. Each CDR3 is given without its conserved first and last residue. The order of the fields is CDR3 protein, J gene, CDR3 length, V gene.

ASSTVLETQY TRBJ2-5 10 TRBV12-3/TRBV12-4
ASSLSSDSAGGYGYT TRBJ1-2 15 TRBV27
AISESGVAGELF TRBJ2-2 12 TRBV10-3
ASSLVGEYGYT TRBJ1-2 11 TRBV5-1
ASSQEQMDYGYT TRBJ1-2 12 TRBV4-2
ATGTGNTEAF TRBJ1-1 10 TRBV19
ASSRDSRTLEAF TRBJ1-1 12 TRBV6-4
ASSYGQVMNTEAF TRBJ1-1 13 TRBV28
ASRRQENQPQH TRBJ1-5 11 TRBV6-5
SVARSTDTQY TRBJ2-3 10 TRBV29-1
ASLDAGANYGYT TRBJ1-2 12 TRBV6-6
ASSLPPDRVHQPQH TRBJ1-5 14 TRBV7-8
ASSLDWGSNYGYT TRBJ1-2 13 TRBV5-4
ASSAWPNQPQH TRBJ1-5 11 TRBV12-3/TRBV12-4
ASSARLQETQY TRBJ2-5 11 TRBV2
ASSWGLGAGELF TRBJ2-2 12 TRBV7-9
ASSTFASGSLD TRBJ2-7 11 TRBV3-1/TRBV3-2
ASSQEAARNTGELF TRBJ2-2 14 TRBV4-3
ASSQGAGELF TRBJ2-2 10 TRBV3-1/TRBV3-2
ASSLSPAASGSSYNEQF TRBJ2-1 17 TRBV28
ASSGRLGSSEKLF TRBJ1-4 13 TRBV10-1
ASSLGMNTEAF TRBJ1-1 11 TRBV7-6
ASSLLAVANYGYT TRBJ1-2 13 TRBV28
SVSRDRLNYGYT TRBJ1-2 12 TRBV29-1
ASSNEFYEQY TRBJ2-7 10 TRBV5-1
ASSEGNGRANEKLF TRBJ1-4 14 TRBV9
ASSRYRGPANYGYT TRBJ1-2 14 TRBV19
ASIERSYNEQF TRBJ2-1 11 TRBV6-5
ASSRGPSNYGYT TRBJ1-2 12 TRBV19
ASSTDRDTQY TRBJ2-3 10 TRBV11-1
ASGPGGFAEAF TRBJ1-1 11 TRBV27
ASEPGQGTEKLF TRBJ1-4 12 TRBV28
SASSSTYEQY TRBJ2-7 10 TRBV20-1
ASSHRTGRAF TRBJ1-1 10 TRBV2
ASSQSIGPWADTQY TRBJ2-3 14 TRBV23-1
ASSELYTDTQY TRBJ2-3 11 TRBV2
SGAGSGYGYT TRBJ1-2 10 TRBV29-1
ASSSTGTGGF TRBJ2-2 10 TRBV28
ASSSPGTGYNSEQF TRBJ2-1 14 TRBV7-9
ASSQGAMNTEAF TRBJ1-1 12 TRBV11-3
ASSSGPGAPSLGAF TRBJ1-1 14 TRBV5-1
ASRPRTGWTEAF TRBJ1-1 12 TRBV3-1/TRBV3-2
ASNALATYRGKYEQY TRBJ2-7 15 TRBV19
ASSLREEQETQY TRBJ2-5 12 TRBV5-4
ASTESEGTQY TRBJ2-5 10 TRBV7-6
ASTRANGNTIY TRBJ1-3 11 TRBV6-5
ASSPGGGNTIY TRBJ1-3 11 TRBV3-1/TRBV3-2